The sequence of this T cell receptor beta chain was determined in a study of control samples from healthy donors and cancer patients. TCRdb's table, derived via immunoSEQ multiplex PCR, lists solely in-frame clones and lacks some. The sample includes 150,000 to 200,000 clones, around 91% seen only once; the top ten take over 1.1%. The germline CDR1 and CDR2 sequences are LGHNA and YNFKEQ. This CDR3 has 17 amino acids. V was trimmed by 5 bases and J by 0 bases, leaving 17 bases between them. Material: blood. This chain links TRBV4-2 with TRBJ2-1; a possible D gene is TRBD1 (6 bases). The sequence derives from a woman in her forties or fifties in good health. In DNA, the CDR3 is TGTGCCAGCAGCGACCGGGACACCGCGAGCTCCTACAATGAGCAGTTCTTC. Encoded protein: CASSDRDTASSYNEQFF.